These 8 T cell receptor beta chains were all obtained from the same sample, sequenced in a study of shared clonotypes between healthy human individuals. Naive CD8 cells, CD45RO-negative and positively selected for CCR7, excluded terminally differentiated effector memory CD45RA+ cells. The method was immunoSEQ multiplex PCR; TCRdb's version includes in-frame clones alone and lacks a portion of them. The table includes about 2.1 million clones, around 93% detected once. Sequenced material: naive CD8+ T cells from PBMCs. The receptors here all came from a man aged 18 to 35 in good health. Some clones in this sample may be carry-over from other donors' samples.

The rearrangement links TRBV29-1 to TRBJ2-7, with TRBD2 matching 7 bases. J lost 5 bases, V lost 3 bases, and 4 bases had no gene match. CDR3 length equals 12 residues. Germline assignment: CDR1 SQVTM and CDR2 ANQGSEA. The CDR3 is CSVDGGGDEQYF. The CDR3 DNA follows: TGCAGCGTTGATGGGGGGGGTGACGAGCAGTACTTC.

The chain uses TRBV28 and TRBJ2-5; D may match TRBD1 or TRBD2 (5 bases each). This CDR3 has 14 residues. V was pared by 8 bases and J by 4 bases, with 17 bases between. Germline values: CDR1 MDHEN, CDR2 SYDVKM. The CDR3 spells CASRSGDGRETQYF. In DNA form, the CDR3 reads TGTGCCAGCCGTTCTGGGGACGGTAGAGAGACCCAGTACTTC.

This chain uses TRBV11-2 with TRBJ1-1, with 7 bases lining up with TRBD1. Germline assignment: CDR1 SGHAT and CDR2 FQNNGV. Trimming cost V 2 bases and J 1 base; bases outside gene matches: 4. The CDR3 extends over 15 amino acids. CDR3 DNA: TGTGCCAGCAGCTTAAATCCAGGGGGGAACACTGAAGCTTTCTTT. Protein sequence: CASSLNPGGNTEAFF. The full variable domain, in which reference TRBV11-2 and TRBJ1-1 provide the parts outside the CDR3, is EAGVAQSPRYKIIEKRQSVAFWCNPISGHATLYWYQQILGQGPKLLIQFQNNGVVDDSQLPKDRFSAERLKGVDSTLKIQPAKLEDSAVYLCASSLNPGGNTEAFFGQGTRLTVV.

The CDR3 loop is CASRALMGGEKLFF. In nucleotides, the CDR3 is TGTGCCAGCAGGGCCCTGATGGGGGGTGAAAAACTGTTTTTT. This chain links TRBV28 with TRBJ1-4; D is perhaps TRBD1 (5 bases). The germline V gene encodes CDR1 MDHEN and CDR2 SYDVKM. The CDR3 is 14 residues long. Trimming took 6 bases from V and 7 from J, leaving 15 bases between them. The full variable domain, its missing parts supplied by reference TRBV28 and TRBJ1-4, is DVKVTQSSRYLVKRTGEKVFLECVQDMDHENMFWYRQDPGLGLRLIYFSYDVKMKEKGDIPEGYSVSREKKERFSLILESASTNQTSMYLCASRALMGGEKLFFGSGTQLSVL.

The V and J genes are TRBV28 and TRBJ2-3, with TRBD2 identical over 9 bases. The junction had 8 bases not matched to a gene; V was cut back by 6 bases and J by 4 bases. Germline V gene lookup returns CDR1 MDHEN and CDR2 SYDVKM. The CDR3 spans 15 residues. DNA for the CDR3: TGTGCCAGCAGATCCGGGACTAGCCCCGCAGATACGCAGTATTTT. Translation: CASRSGTSPADTQYF. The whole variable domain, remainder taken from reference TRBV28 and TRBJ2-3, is DVKVTQSSRYLVKRTGEKVFLECVQDMDHENMFWYRQDPGLGLRLIYFSYDVKMKEKGDIPEGYSVSREKKERFSLILESASTNQTSMYLCASRSGTSPADTQYFGPGTRLTVL.

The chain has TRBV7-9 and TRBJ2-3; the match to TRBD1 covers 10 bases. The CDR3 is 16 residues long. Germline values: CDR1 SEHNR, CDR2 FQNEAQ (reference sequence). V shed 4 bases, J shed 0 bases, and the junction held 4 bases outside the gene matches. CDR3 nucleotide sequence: TGTGCCAGCAGCTCCCGGGACAGGGGTAGCACAGATACGCAGTATTTT. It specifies CASSSRDRGSTDTQYF.

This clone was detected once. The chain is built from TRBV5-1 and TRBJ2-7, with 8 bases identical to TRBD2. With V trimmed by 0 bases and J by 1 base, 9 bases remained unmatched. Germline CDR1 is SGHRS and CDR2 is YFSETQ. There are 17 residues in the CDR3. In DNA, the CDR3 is TGCGCCAGCAGCTTGGGACCCAACGGGAGGGGGTCCTACGAGCAGTACTTC. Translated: CASSLGPNGRGSYEQYF.

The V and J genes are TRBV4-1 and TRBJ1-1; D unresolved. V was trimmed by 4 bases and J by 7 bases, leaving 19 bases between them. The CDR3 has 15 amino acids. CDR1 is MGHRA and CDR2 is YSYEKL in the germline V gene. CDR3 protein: CASSLPGLEGLEAFF. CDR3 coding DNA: TGCGCCAGCAGCCTCCCCGGGTTGGAGGGCCTTGAAGCTTTCTTT.